One and the same sample provided the 21 T cell receptor beta chains below, sequenced in a study of cytomegalovirus exposure and HLA in healthy donors. With 60 Vbeta and 13 Jbeta primers, the PCR was carried out. Measured with immunoSEQ multiplex PCR; TCRdb has only the in-frame clones, and not every one. In the table there are under 200,000 clones, around 82% of which are singletons. The specimen was PBMCs. The receptor set was obtained from a woman between 25 and 40 years old in good health and CMV-seropositive.

The rearrangement joins TRBV2 to TRBJ1-2; D is unclear. Germline CDR1 is SNHLY and CDR2 is FYNNEI. This CDR3 contains 13 residues. The CDR3 sequence: CATILEEGYGYTF. The CDR3 nucleotides read TGTGCGACTATCTTGGAGGAGGGCTATGGCTACACCTTC.

The rearrangement links TRBV10-3 to TRBJ2-7; TRBD1 agrees at 8 bases. Trimming at V came to 8 bases and at J to 7 bases, leaving 7 bases not matched to a gene. CDR3 length: 12 residues. Germline CDR1 is ENHRY and CDR2 is SYGVKD. The CDR3 DNA reads as TGTGCCATCGGGAGGACAGGGAAAGAGCAGTACTTC. This sequence encodes CAIGRTGKEQYF.

The sample holds one count of this clone. The rearrangement links TRBV4-3 to TRBJ1-2; possibly TRBD1 for D (5 bases). V was shortened by 1 base and J by 7 bases, with 13 bases between the two germline ends. This CDR3 region has 14 residues. Germline CDR1 is LGHNA and CDR2 is YSLEER. For the CDR3, the DNA is TGCGCCAGCAGCCAAGTGGCGGGGCGCAGTGGCTACACCTTC. Protein sequence: CASSQVAGRSGYTF.

The V call is TRBV11-3, the J call TRBJ2-5; tentatively, D is TRBD2 (6 bases). This CDR3 contains 16 residues. CDR1 and CDR2 from the germline V gene are SGHNT and YENEEA. V was clipped by 3 bases and J by 2 bases, with 16 bases between them. CDR3 DNA: TGTGCCAGCAGCTTGGGGAGGTTAGCTTTTCAAGAGACCCAGTACTTC. Translated, it gives CASSLGRLAFQETQYF.

This chain joins TRBV28 and TRBJ1-1, with D perhaps TRBD1 (5 bases). Trimming cost V 3 bases and J 0 bases, with 11 bases left between them. Looked up from germline, CDR1 is MDHEN and CDR2 is SYDVKM. The CDR3 has 15 amino acids. Here the CDR3 reads CASSFPGLMNTEAFF. DNA of the CDR3: TGTGCCAGCAGTTTCCCGGGACTGATGAACACTGAAGCTTTCTTT.

With respect to this clone: The same CDR3 also results from other DNA sequences found in this sample. The V and J genes are TRBV20-1 and TRBJ2-7; TRBD1 aligns across 8 bases. The ends lost 6 bases at V and 4 bases at J; junction bases unmatched: 2. The CDR3 is made up of 11 amino acids. Germline CDR1 is DFQATT and CDR2 is SNEGSKA (reference sequence). The CDR3 DNA sequence: TGCAGTGCCCGGACAGGGTACGAGCAGTACTTC. It translates to CSARTGYEQYF.

Note on this clone: The germline gene is not matched at one end of the junction; a read error may be the cause. The chain links TRBV7-9 to TRBJ1-1; D remains unclear. The CDR3 loop spans 12 amino acids. CDR1 and CDR2 (germline): SEHNR, FQNEAQ (reference sequence). The CDR3 spells CSSNWADTEAFF. The CDR3 coding sequence is TGTTCCAGCAATTGGGCCGACACTGAAGCTTTCTTT.

The rearrangement joins TRBV4-1 to TRBJ1-5; 7 bases match TRBD1. Trimming at V came to 4 bases and at J to 3 bases, leaving 6 bases not matched to a gene. CDR1 MGHRA and CDR2 YSYEKL come from the germline V gene. The CDR3 is 15 residues long. CDR3 DNA: TGCGCCAGCAGCCTAGGGACAGATTCCAATCAGCCCCAGCATTTT. Translation gives CASSLGTDSNQPQHF.

There are a few counts of this clone. The J gene is TRBJ2-2, the V gene TRBV9; 7 nucleotides line up with TRBD1. Trimming took 4 bases from V and 0 from J; bases not matched to a gene: 6. The germline V gene encodes CDR1 SGDLS and CDR2 YYNGEE. The CDR3 consists of 16 residues. The CDR3 DNA reads TGTGCCAGCAGCTTCCGGACAGGTCCGAACACCGGGGAGCTGTTTTTT. Residues: CASSFRTGPNTGELFF.

The rearrangement links TRBV29-1 to TRBJ2-1, with TRBD2 as a possible D gene (6 bases). The V and J ends lost 4 bases and 7 bases respectively, with 17 bases between them. The CDR3 has 14 amino acids. Germline CDR1 is SQVTM and CDR2 is ANQGSEA. The DNA of the CDR3 is TGCAGCGTTGTCAGCCGGGACTTACTAAATGAGCAGTTCTTC. Protein sequence: CSVVSRDLLNEQFF.

J is TRBJ1-1 and V is TRBV7-3, with D perhaps matching TRBD1 (5 bases). V was shortened by 6 bases and J by 4 bases, with 12 bases between the two germline ends. The CDR3 sequence is 13 residues long. CDR1 is SGHTA and CDR2 is FQGTGA in the germline V gene. CDR3 amino acids: CASSYAGGTEAFF. CDR3 sequence (DNA): TGTGCCAGCAGTTATGCCGGGGGCACTGAAGCTTTCTTT. The full variable domain, with the rest looked up from reference TRBV7-3 and TRBJ1-1, is GAGVSQTPSNKVTEKGKYVELRCDPISGHTALYWYRQSLGQGPEFLIYFQGTGAADDSGLPNDRFFAVRPEGSVSTLKIQRTERGDSAVYLCASSYAGGTEAFFGQGTRLTVV.

This chain joins TRBV4-1 and TRBJ1-6, with TRBD1 identical over 9 bases. J was trimmed by 10 bases and V by 1 base; bases with no gene match: 8. The CDR3 loop spans 16 amino acids. Germline values: CDR1 MGHRA, CDR2 YSYEKL. In DNA form, the CDR3 reads TGCGCCAGCAGCCAAGTACCGGGACAGGGATTCTCACCCCTCCACTTT. Its protein product is CASSQVPGQGFSPLHF.

The chain links TRBV19 to TRBJ1-2; tentatively, D is TRBD1 (6 bases). Germline CDR1 is LNHDA and CDR2 is SQIVND (reference sequence). Trimming cost V 0 bases and J 2 bases, with 16 bases left between them. This CDR3 comprises 17 residues. CDR3 coding DNA: TGTGCCAGTAGTATAGACTTGACAGGAATCTGGAACTATGGCTACACCTTC. This encodes CASSIDLTGIWNYGYTF.

The CDR3 sequence: CAWSGSRGAGGELFF. The CDR3 nucleotides are TGTGCCTGGAGTGGCTCTCGGGGGGCGGGTGGGGAGCTGTTTTTT. The rearrangement links TRBV30 to TRBJ2-2, with D tentatively TRBD2 (7 bases). Per germline, CDR1 GTSNPN and CDR2 SVGIG (reference sequence). The ends were cut back, 1 base at V and 8 bases at J, with 17 bases in the middle. The CDR3 spans 15 residues. Combining the CDR3 with reference TRBV30 and TRBJ2-2 gives the whole variable domain SQTIHQWPATLVQPVGSPLSLECTVEGTSNPNLYWYRQAAGRGLQLLFYSVGIGQISSEVPQNLSASRPQDRQFILSSKKLLLSDSGFYLCAWSGSRGAGGELFFGEGSRLTVL.

This sequence joins TRBV30 and TRBJ1-2; 7 bases line up with TRBD1. The CDR3 is made up of 13 amino acids. The junction had 3 bases not matched to a gene; V was cut back by 1 base and J by 4 bases. Germline-derived CDR1 and CDR2 are GTSNPN and SVGIG (reference sequence). The DNA for the CDR3 is TGTGCCTGGAGTGAGGGGGCGCTCTATGGCTACACCTTC. Translating gives CAWSEGALYGYTF.

The chain carries TRBV11-2 and TRBJ2-7; TRBD1 might be the D (6 bases). Deletions cut 0 bases from V and 2 bases from J, with 8 bases between. The length of the CDR3 is 14 residues. Per the germline V gene, CDR1 is SGHAT and CDR2 is FQNNGV. CDR3 amino acids: CASSLDAGAYEQYF. CDR3 nucleotide sequence: TGTGCCAGCAGCTTAGATGCAGGGGCCTACGAGCAGTACTTC.

This chain joins TRBV5-4 and TRBJ2-1; 10 positions match TRBD1. The CDR3 contains 19 residues. Unmatched junction bases numbered 17, after V lost 5 bases and J lost 3 bases. Germline values: CDR1 SGHNT, CDR2 YYREEE (reference sequence). The CDR3 spells CASSFDRGLSGADYNEQFF. The CDR3 DNA follows: TGTGCCAGCAGTTTTGACAGGGGGCTTAGCGGGGCCGACTACAATGAGCAGTTCTTC.

The CDR3 loop reads CASSLADRNTEAFF. CDR3 sequence (DNA): TGCGCCAGCAGCTTGGCCGACAGGAACACTGAAGCTTTCTTT. The chain couples TRBV5-1 to TRBJ1-1; D is perhaps TRBD1 (5 bases). This CDR3 is 14 amino acids long. Germline loops: CDR1 SGHRS, CDR2 YFSETQ. The V end was cut by 0 bases, the J end by 1 base, with 7 bases between.

The V gene is TRBV28, the J gene TRBJ1-1; D call uncertain. Germline V gene data show CDR1 as MDHEN and CDR2 as SYDVKM. The germline V and J ends were trimmed by 2 bases and 4 bases, with 11 bases remaining between them. The CDR3 runs to 14 residues. CDR3 DNA sequence: TGTGCCAGCAGTTTAGATTCGGGATCCACTGAAGCTTTCTTT. This codes for CASSLDSGSTEAFF. Full variable domain (missing parts from reference TRBV28 and TRBJ1-1): DVKVTQSSRYLVKRTGEKVFLECVQDMDHENMFWYRQDPGLGLRLIYFSYDVKMKEKGDIPEGYSVSREKKERFSLILESASTNQTSMYLCASSLDSGSTEAFFGQGTRLTVV.

This clone was seen only once. CDR3 loop: CASSFPGTGTEAFF. Here the CDR3 DNA reads TGTGCCAGCAGCTTCCCCGGGACAGGGACTGAAGCTTTCTTT. The rearrangement links TRBV7-9 to TRBJ1-1; 9 bases match TRBD1. Germline lookup yields CDR1 SEHNR and CDR2 FQNEAQ (reference sequence). Unmatched junction bases numbered 4, after V lost 3 bases and J lost 5 bases. The CDR3 runs to 14 residues.

The chain employs TRBV6-5 and TRBJ2-3; 11 positions match TRBD1. V lost 4 bases, J lost 4 bases, and 4 bases stayed unmatched. CDR3 size: 15 residues. Germline V CDR1 and CDR2: MNHEY, SVGAGI. CDR3 amino acids: CASSWTGGASDTQYF. The CDR3 nucleotides read TGTGCCAGCAGTTGGACAGGGGGCGCGTCAGATACGCAGTATTTT.